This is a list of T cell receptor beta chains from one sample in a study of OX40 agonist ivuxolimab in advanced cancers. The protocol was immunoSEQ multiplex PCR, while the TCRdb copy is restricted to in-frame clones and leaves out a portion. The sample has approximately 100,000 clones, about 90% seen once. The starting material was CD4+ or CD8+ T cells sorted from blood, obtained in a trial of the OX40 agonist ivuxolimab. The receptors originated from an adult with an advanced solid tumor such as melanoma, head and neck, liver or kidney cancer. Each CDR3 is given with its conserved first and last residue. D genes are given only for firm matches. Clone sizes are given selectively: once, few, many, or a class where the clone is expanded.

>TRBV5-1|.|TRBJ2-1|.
CASSLAGLVYNEQFF
TGCGCCAGCAGCTTGGCGGGACTTGTCTACAATGAGCAGTTCTTC
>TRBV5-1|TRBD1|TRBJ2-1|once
CASSAGQGPYNEQFF
TGCGCCAGCAGCGCCGGACAGGGGCCTTACAATGAGCAGTTCTTC
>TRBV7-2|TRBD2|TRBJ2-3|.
CASSFGAGARDTQYF
TGTGCCAGCAGCTTTGGAGCGGGGGCCCGCGATACGCAGTATTTT
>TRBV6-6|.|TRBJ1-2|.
CASSSRTGANYGYTF
TGTGCCAGCAGTTCCAGGACGGGGGCTAACTATGGCTACACCTTC
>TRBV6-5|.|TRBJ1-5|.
CASARTYEQPQHF
TGTGCCAGCGCTCGAACATATGAACAGCCCCAGCATTTT
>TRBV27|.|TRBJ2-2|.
CASSIGLWTGELFF
TGTGCCAGCAGTATTGGCTTGTGGACCGGGGAGCTGTTTTTT
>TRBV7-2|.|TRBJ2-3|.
CASSLPGESTDTQYF
TGTGCCAGCAGCTTACCCGGGGAAAGCACAGATACGCAGTATTTT
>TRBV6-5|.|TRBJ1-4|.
CASSYSLTDNEKLFF
TGTGCCAGCAGTTACAGCCTGACGGATAATGAAAAACTGTTTTTT
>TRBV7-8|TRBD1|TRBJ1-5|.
CASSSGQGHNQPQHF
TGTGCCAGCAGCTCCGGACAGGGCCACAATCAGCCCCAGCATTTT
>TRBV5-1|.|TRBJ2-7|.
CASSLGTEVYEQYF
TGCGCCAGCAGCTTGGGGACAGAGGTCTACGAGCAGTACTTC
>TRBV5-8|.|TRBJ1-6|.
CASSLNLENYSPLHF
TGTGCCAGCAGCTTAAATTTAGAGAACTATTCACCCCTCCACTTT
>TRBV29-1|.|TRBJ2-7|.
CSVLNRGNEQYF
TGCAGCGTCCTAAATCGGGGGAACGAGCAGTACTTC
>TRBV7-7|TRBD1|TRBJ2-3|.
CASSLGSQGTDTQYF
TGTGCTAGCAGCTTAGGATCACAGGGGACAGATACGCAGTATTTT
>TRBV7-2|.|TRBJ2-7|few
CASSSRQTYEQYF
TGTGCCAGCAGCTCAAGACAGACCTACGAGCAGTACTTC
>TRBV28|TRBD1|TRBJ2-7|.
CASSSGSGTGSYEQYF
TGTGCCAGCAGCTCTGGCTCCGGGACAGGGTCATACGAGCAGTACTTC
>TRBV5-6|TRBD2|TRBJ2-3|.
CASSLALAGITDTQYF
TGTGCCAGCAGCTTGGCCCTAGCGGGGATCACAGATACGCAGTATTTT
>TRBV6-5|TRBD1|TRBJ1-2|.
CASSSGVVQGVYGYTF
TGTGCCAGCAGTTCAGGTGTCGTGCAGGGGGTCTATGGCTACACCTTC